These T cell receptor beta chains were read from a single sample in a study of blood T cell repertoires in COVID-19. Data came from immunoSEQ multiplex PCR; TCRdb stores just in-frame clones and leaves some out. The sample consists of 100,000 to 150,000 clones, around four fifths of them appearing once. Sequencing was done on a sample of peripheral blood. The receptors were gathered from a human donor in a cohort sampled during active COVID-19. CDR3s include the opening cysteine and the closing phenylalanine or tryptophan.

>TRBV3-1/TRBV3-2|TRBJ1-1
CASSRDRAAEAFF
>TRBV5-5|TRBJ2-4
CASSLELTIQYF
>TRBV25-1|TRBJ2-1
CASSEVGTGNGHEQFF
>TRBV6-5|TRBJ2-3
CASSYPAGASTDTQYF
>TRBV10-3|TRBJ2-1
CAAKGLASYNEQFF
>TRBV5-8|TRBJ1-1
CASRFVGTAAFF
>TRBV6-2/TRBV6-3|-
CASSSRWLAASYEQYF
>TRBV5-1|TRBJ1-2
CASSLGTAGYYGYTF
>TRBV7-3|TRBJ1-4
CASSLTGPNEKLFF
>TRBV30|TRBJ1-1
CAWSRTGGSEAFF
>TRBV5-4|TRBJ2-1
CASSHEGLAGGPTVF
>TRBV2|TRBJ2-3
CASSVAGGTDTQYF
>TRBV2|TRBJ2-1
CASRDTGGYNEQFF
>TRBV2|TRBJ2-2
CASSVEVTGELFF
>TRBV5-1|TRBJ2-1
CASSSTSNSYNEQFF
>TRBV20-1|TRBJ1-1
CSGDRNTEAFF
>TRBV13|TRBJ2-3
CASSLRRGADTQYF
>TRBV29-1|TRBJ2-5
CSVDTGGGETQYF
>TRBV3-1/TRBV3-2|TRBJ2-7
CASSQDPGRSYEQYF
>TRBV7-2|TRBJ2-1
CASSLAGQGAGEQFF
>TRBV27|TRBJ1-1
CASSLGTGGNTEAFF
>TRBV29-1|TRBJ2-1
CSVAGVNEQFF
>TRBV2|TRBJ1-1
CASTLGQAQGAAFF
>TRBV11-3|TRBJ2-2
CASSPFGGPGELFF
>TRBV27|TRBJ1-3
CASRASSGNTIYF
>TRBV3-1/TRBV3-2|TRBJ1-1
CASSQRIRVQNTEAFF
>TRBV29-1|TRBJ2-5
CSVVRGDETQYF
>TRBV11-3|TRBJ2-3
CASSLDGRLTDTQYF
>TRBV10-3|TRBJ2-5
CAISRGGAGETQYF
>TRBV5-1|TRBJ1-2
CASSGSNYGYTF
>TRBV5-6|TRBJ1-2
CASSLVQWNYGYTF
>TRBV3-1/TRBV3-2|TRBJ1-1
CASSQAKNTEAFF
>TRBV4-2|TRBJ2-5
CASSQDPGVQETQYF
>TRBV2|TRBJ2-1
CASSLSTGFSYNEQFF
>TRBV5-1|TRBJ2-3
CASSLAGQGADTQYF
>TRBV28|TRBJ1-1
CASSQQGQGNTEAFF
>TRBV6-6|TRBJ2-5
CASSYQGLSQETQYF
>TRBV7-2|TRBJ1-5
CASSLFGVDVNQPQHF
>TRBV5-1|TRBJ2-7
CASSQGDFPSYEQYF
>TRBV2|TRBJ1-2
CASSKGKTGAYGYTF
>TRBV19|TRBJ2-7
CASSIVRDREKNSSYEQYF
>TRBV5-1|TRBJ2-5
CASRESTGVQETQYF
>TRBV5-1|TRBJ2-2
CASSLRTGGLAGELFF
>TRBV24-1|TRBJ2-5
CATSGTGGLGTQYF
>TRBV2|TRBJ2-5
CASTLTSGQETQYF
>TRBV19|TRBJ2-3
CASSPLQGAGDTQYF
>TRBV15|TRBJ1-2
CATSRRGAAYGYTF
>TRBV6-1|TRBJ1-6
CASSPKGQGSSPLHF
>TRBV6-6|TRBJ1-4
CASSPPGGVNEKLFF
>TRBV4-1|TRBJ2-7
CASSQGLAGFSYEQYF
>TRBV4-1|TRBJ1-1
CASRAPGRPDRRAFF
>TRBV27|TRBJ1-2
CASSSIRDRVVNYGYTF
>TRBV3-1/TRBV3-2|TRBJ1-3
CASSQDGRGRGGIGSGNTIYF
>TRBV7-8|TRBJ2-7
CASSFTSSYEQYF
>TRBV5-1|TRBJ2-7
CASSPPAETYEQYF